The source of this T cell receptor beta chain is a study of T cells in Graves' hyperthyroidism and ophthalmopathy. It was RNA transcripts that yielded the amplified TCR beta CDR3 regions. TCR CDR3 underwent first-round RT-PCR with the HTBI primer set. TCRdb re-called the multiplex PCR reads with MiXCR, one entry per CDR3 protein. The sample has about 480,000 distinct CDR3 sequences; around a quarter are singletons. This clonotype was seen ten or more times. What it binds is not known. Whole-study findings and limits: Clonotypes that were expanded in thyroid above 0.001 mostly appeared in blood too.

The study included ophthalmopathy patients with Clinical Activity Score at least 3, NOSPECS grade at least 4 and duration under 3 months. Source material for PBMCs was roughly 10 ml fresh peripheral blood. V was cut by 2 bases and J by 2 bases, with 9 bases left in between. The CDR3 is made up of 14 amino acids. CDR1 MNHEY and CDR2 SVGEGT come from the germline V gene. Sequencing was done on a sample of blood. The TCR was taken from a woman in her twenties or thirties with Graves' ophthalmopathy. The gene calls are TRBV6-2 or TRBV6-3 and TRBJ2-5; D may be TRBD2 (6 bases). The CDR3 protein is CASSYLAGQETQYF. CDR3 coding DNA: TGTGCCAGCAGTTACCTGGCGGGGCAAGAGACCCAGTACTTC.